These T cell receptor beta chains were read from a single sample in a study of blood T cell repertoires in COVID-19. Using immunoSEQ multiplex PCR, the repertoire was profiled, and TCRdb retains in-frame clones only, with some absent. Here the sample spans 200,000 to 250,000 clones, roughly 88% being singletons. The sample taken for sequencing was PBMCs or T cells enriched from blood (not recorded which). Source of these receptors: a woman in her fifties or sixties with acute COVID-19. Both conserved end residues are part of each CDR3. D genes are given only for firm matches. The size field is filled for only some rows; it gives once, few, many or a size class.

CDR3 DNA | CDR3 protein | J gene | V gene | clone size | D gene
TGTGCCAGCAGAGGAAGGGGGAGCAGTGAAGCTTTCTTT | CASRGRGSSEAFF | TRBJ1-1 | TRBV28 | NA | NA
TGTGCCAGCAGTCACGGGGGGCGTACTGAAGCTTTCTTT | CASSHGGRTEAFF | TRBJ1-1 | TRBV6-5 | once | NA
TGTGCCAGCAGGGCGGGGGTAGCGTCCGGGGAGCTGTTTTTT | CASRAGVASGELFF | TRBJ2-2 | TRBV2 | NA | TRBD2
TGTGCCAGCACCTCCGGGACAGGGGTCGATCAGCCCCAGCATTTT | CASTSGTGVDQPQHF | TRBJ1-5 | TRBV27 | NA | TRBD1
TGTGCCAGCAGTGGGCCCCCGGCTAGCGGGCCCTACGAGCAGTACTTC | CASSGPPASGPYEQYF | TRBJ2-7 | TRBV27 | NA | TRBD2
TGTGCCAGCAGCTTAGACCTAGCGACGGAGCCCCAGCATTTT | CASSLDLATEPQHF | TRBJ1-5 | TRBV5-5 | NA | NA
TGTGCCAGCAGCTTAGTAGGGGCCCGCAACGAGCAGTACTTC | CASSLVGARNEQYF | TRBJ2-7 | TRBV7-6 | NA | NA
TGCGCCAGCAGCTTGGGTTCAGGGATCTCTGGAAACACCATATATTTT | CASSLGSGISGNTIYF | TRBJ1-3 | TRBV5-1 | NA | NA
TGTGCCAGCAGCCAACTGGACAGAGGACAACGCAGGTTCTTC | CASSQLDRGQRRFF | TRBJ2-1 | TRBV3-1/TRBV3-2 | NA | NA
TGTGCCAGCAGCTTAGTGGCGGCGAACACCGGGGAGCTGTTTTTT | CASSLVAANTGELFF | TRBJ2-2 | TRBV11-2 | NA | NA
TGTGCCAGCAGCAGAGGGGGGACAGGGGGCAATTCACCCCTCCACTTT | CASSRGGTGGNSPLHF | TRBJ1-6 | TRBV7-2 | NA | TRBD1
TGTGCCAGTTTTACAGGGGTCGGCTATGGCTACACCTTC | CASFTGVGYGYTF | TRBJ1-2 | TRBV21-1 | NA | NA
TGTGCCAGCAGCCATACGGAAGGAGGGCCCCAGCATTTT | CASSHTEGGPQHF | TRBJ1-5 | TRBV28 | NA | NA
TGTGCCATCAAGGCTAGCGGGAGCTCCTACGAGCAGTACTTC | CAIKASGSSYEQYF | TRBJ2-7 | TRBV10-3 | NA | TRBD2
TGCAGCGTTGAAGGGGTACTAGCGGGAGCCCAGTTCTTC | CSVEGVLAGAQFF | TRBJ2-1 | TRBV29-1 | once | TRBD2
TGTGCCAGCAGTCCCCAGAGGACTTACCACAATGAGCAGTTCTTC | CASSPQRTYHNEQFF | TRBJ2-1 | TRBV6-5 | once | NA
TGTGCCAGCAGCCAATCAGGGAAGAGATATTCACCCCTCCACTTT | CASSQSGKRYSPLHF | TRBJ1-6 | TRBV3-1/TRBV3-2 | NA | NA
TGCGCCAGCAGCCAAGATAGAAGCGGGAGAGGGCTGGCGGGCGAGCAGTACTTC | CASSQDRSGRGLAGEQYF | TRBJ2-7 | TRBV4-3 | NA | TRBD2
TGTGCCAGCAGCTTAGAAGGGGGTAGGCGGAACTCCTACGAGCAGTACTTC | CASSLEGGRRNSYEQYF | TRBJ2-7 | TRBV7-9 | NA | NA
TGCGCCAGCAGCCAAGATGGGGTCAGAGGGGAAAAACTGTTTTTT | CASSQDGVRGEKLFF | TRBJ1-4 | TRBV4-1 | NA | NA
TGTGCCAGCAGCTTAAAAGGGAGCTCCTACAATGAGCAGTTCTTC | CASSLKGSSYNEQFF | TRBJ2-1 | TRBV7-9 | NA | NA
TGCGCCAGCAGCTTGGGGGCCGGGACTAGTTACTACGAGCAGTACTTC | CASSLGAGTSYYEQYF | TRBJ2-7 | TRBV5-1 | few | TRBD2
TGTGCCAGCAGCCAAGATCGATCCGTCAGCTCCTACAATGAGCAGTTCTTC | CASSQDRSVSSYNEQFF | TRBJ2-1 | TRBV3-1/TRBV3-2 | NA | NA
TGCGCCAGCAGCCTCGGGACAGGGGTCGGAAACATTCAGTACTTC | CASSLGTGVGNIQYF | TRBJ2-4 | TRBV4-1 | NA | TRBD1
TGTGCCAGCAGTTCCGGGACATTTCCCTACAATGAGCAGTTCTTC | CASSSGTFPYNEQFF | TRBJ2-1 | TRBV28 | NA | NA